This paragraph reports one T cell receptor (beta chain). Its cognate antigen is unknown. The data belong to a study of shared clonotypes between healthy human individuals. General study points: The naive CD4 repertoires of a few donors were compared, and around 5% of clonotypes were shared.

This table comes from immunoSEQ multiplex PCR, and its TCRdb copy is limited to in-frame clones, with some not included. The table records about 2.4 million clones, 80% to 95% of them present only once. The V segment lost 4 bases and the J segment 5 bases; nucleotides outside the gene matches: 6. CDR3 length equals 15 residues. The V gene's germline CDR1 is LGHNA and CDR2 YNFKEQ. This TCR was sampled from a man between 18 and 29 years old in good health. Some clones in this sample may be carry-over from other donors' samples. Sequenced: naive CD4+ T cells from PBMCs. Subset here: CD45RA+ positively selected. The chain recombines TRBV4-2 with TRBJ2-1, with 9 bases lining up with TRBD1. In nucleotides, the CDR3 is TGTGCCAGCAGCCCTAACAGGGGGCGAAACAATGAGCAGTTCTTC. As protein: CASSPNRGRNNEQFF.